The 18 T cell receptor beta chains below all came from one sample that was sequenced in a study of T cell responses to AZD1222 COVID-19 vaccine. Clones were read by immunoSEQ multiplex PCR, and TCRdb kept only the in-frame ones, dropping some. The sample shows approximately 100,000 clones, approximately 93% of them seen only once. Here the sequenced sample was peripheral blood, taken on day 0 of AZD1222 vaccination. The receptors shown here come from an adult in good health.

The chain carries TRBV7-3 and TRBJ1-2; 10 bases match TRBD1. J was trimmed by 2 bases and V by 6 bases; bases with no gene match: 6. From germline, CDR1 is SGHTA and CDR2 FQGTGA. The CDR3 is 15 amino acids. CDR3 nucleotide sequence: TGTGCCAGCAGACTGCGGACAGGGGGAAACTATGGCTACACCTTC. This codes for CASRLRTGGNYGYTF.

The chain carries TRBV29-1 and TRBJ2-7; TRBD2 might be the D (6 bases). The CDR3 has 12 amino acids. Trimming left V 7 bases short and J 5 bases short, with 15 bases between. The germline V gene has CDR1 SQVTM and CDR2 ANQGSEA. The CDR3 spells CSGRTTTHEQYF. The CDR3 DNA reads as TGCAGCGGACGGACTACAACCCACGAGCAGTACTTC.

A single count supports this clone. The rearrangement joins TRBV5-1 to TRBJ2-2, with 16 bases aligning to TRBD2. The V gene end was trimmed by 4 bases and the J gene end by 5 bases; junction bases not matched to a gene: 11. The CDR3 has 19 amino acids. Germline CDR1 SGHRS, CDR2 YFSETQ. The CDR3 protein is CASSPGQGTSGGATGELFF. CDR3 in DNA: TGCGCCAGCAGCCCCGGACAGGGGACTAGCGGGGGGGCAACCGGGGAGCTGTTTTTT.

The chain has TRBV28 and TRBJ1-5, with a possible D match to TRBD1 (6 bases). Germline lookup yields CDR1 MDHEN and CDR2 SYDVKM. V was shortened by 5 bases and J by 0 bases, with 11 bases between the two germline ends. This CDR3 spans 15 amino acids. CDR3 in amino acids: CASSPQGSSNQPQHF. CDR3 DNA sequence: TGTGCCAGCAGTCCGCAGGGGAGTAGCAATCAGCCCCAGCATTTT.

The CDR3 sequence is CASSAEGGMNQPQHF. The CDR3, as DNA: TGTGCCAGCAGCGCCGAAGGTGGGATGAATCAGCCCCAGCATTTT. This rearrangement joins TRBV6-4 to TRBJ1-5; the D is unclear. Germline CDR1 is MRHNA and CDR2 is SNTAGT. Deletions cut 6 bases from V and 4 bases from J, with 16 bases between. The CDR3 runs to 15 residues.

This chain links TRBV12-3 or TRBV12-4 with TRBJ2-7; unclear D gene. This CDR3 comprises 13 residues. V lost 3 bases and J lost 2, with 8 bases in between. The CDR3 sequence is CASSLYIPYEQYF. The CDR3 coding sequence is TGTGCCAGCAGTTTGTACATTCCCTACGAGCAGTACTTC.

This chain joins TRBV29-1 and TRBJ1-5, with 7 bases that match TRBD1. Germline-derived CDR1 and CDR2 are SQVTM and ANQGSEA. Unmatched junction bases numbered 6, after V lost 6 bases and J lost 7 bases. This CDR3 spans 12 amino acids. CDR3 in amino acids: CSVGRTGQPQHF. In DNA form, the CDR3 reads TGCAGCGTGGGAAGGACAGGACAGCCCCAGCATTTT.

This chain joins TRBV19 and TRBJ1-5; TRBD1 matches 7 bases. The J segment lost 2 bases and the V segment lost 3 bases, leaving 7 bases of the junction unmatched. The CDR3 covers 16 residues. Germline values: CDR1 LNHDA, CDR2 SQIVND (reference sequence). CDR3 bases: TGTGCCAGTAGTATCCGACAGGGTTCGGGCAATCAGCCCCAGCATTTT. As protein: CASSIRQGSGNQPQHF.

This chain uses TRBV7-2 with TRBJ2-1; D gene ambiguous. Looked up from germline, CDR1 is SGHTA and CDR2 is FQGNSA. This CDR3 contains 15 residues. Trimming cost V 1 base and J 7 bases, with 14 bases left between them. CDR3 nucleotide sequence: TGTGCCAGCAGCTTAGTTGGCTCCGATAGGAATGAGCAGTTCTTC. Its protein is CASSLVGSDRNEQFF.

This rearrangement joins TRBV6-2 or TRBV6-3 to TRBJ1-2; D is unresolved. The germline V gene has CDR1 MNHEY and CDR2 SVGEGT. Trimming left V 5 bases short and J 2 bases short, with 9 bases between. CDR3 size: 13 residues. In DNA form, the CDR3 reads TGTGCCAGCAGTACACCTTCCAACTATGGCTACACCTTC. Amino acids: CASSTPSNYGYTF.

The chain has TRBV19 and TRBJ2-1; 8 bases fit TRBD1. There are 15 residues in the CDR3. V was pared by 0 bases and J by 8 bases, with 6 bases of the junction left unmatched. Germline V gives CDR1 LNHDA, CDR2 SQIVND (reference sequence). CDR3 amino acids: CASSIDLTGVDEQFF. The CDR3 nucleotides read TGTGCCAGTAGTATAGATCTGACAGGGGTCGATGAGCAGTTCTTC.

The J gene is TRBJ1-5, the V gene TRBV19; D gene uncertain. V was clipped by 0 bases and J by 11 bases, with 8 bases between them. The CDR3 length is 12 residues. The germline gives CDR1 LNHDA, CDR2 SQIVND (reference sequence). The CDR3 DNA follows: TGTGCCAGTAGTATAGAGTCAAGGGCCCAGCATTTT. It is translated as CASSIESRAQHF.

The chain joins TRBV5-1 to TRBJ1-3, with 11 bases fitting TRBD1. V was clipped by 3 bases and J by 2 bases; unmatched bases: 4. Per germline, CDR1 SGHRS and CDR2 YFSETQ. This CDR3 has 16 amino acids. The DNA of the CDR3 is TGCGCCAGCAGCTCAGGACAGGGGGCAGCTGGAAACACCATATATTTT. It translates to CASSSGQGAAGNTIYF.

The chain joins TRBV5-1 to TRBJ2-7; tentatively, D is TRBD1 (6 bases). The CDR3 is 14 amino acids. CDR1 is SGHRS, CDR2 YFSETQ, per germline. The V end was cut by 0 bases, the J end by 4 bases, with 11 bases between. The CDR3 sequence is CASSLGAGVYEQYF. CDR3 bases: TGCGCCAGCAGCTTGGGGGCAGGGGTATACGAGCAGTACTTC.

Written as DNA, the CDR3 is TGTGCCAGCAGCAAAGCGCTTTGGGACAGGGAAATCGCTGAAGCTTTCTTT. This translates into CASSKALWDREIAEAFF. The J gene is TRBJ1-1, the V gene TRBV21-1; the D call in the table, TRBD1, was not verified against the DNA. TRBV21-1 is recorded as a pseudogene. The CDR3 is 17 amino acids.

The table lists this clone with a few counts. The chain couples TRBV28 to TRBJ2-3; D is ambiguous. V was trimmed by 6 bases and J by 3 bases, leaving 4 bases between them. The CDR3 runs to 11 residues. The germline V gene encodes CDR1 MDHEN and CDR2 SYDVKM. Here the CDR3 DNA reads TGTGCCAGCAGCCCTACAGATACGCAGTATTTT. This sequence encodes CASSPTDTQYF.

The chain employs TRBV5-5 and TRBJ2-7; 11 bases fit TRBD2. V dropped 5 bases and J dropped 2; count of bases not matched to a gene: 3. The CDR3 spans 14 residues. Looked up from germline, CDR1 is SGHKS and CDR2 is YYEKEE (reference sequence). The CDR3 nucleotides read TGTGCCAGCAGGGAACTAGCGGGGGCCTACGAGCAGTACTTC. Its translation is CASRELAGAYEQYF.

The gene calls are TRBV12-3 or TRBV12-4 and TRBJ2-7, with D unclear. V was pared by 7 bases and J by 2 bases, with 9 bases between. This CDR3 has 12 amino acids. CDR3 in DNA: TGTGCCAGCAAGGGCAGAACCTACGAGCAGTACTTC. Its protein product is CASKGRTYEQYF.